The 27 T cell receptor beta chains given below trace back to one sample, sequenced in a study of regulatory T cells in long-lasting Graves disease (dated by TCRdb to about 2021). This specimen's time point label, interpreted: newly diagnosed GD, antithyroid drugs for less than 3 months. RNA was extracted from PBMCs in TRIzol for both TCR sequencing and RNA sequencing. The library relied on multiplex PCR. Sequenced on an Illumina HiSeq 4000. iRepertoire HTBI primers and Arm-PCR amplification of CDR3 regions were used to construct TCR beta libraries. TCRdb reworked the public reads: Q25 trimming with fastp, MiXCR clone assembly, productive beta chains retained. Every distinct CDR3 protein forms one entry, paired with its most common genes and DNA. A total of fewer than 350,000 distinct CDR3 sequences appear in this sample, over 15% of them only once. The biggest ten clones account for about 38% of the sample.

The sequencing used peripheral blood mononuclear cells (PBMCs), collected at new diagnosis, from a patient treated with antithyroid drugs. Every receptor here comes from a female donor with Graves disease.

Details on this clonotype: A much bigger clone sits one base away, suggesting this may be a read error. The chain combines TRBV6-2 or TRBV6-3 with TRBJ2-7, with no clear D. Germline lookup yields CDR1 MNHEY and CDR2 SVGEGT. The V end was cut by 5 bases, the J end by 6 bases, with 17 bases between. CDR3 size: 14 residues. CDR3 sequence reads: CASSLMGPNSEQYF. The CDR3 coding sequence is TGTGCCAGCAGTCTCATGGGTCCGAACAGCGAGCAGTACTTC.

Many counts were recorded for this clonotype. The CDR3 nucleotides read TGCAGTGCTAGAGATCCGGGGGGAATAAACAATGAGCAGTTCTTC. Translating gives CSARDPGGINNEQFF. This sequence joins TRBV20-1 and TRBJ2-1; 7 bases are a match to TRBD2. J gave up 5 bases and V 0 bases, and 7 bases lay outside the gene matches. The CDR3 spans 15 residues. Germline values: CDR1 DFQATT, CDR2 SNEGSKA (reference sequence).

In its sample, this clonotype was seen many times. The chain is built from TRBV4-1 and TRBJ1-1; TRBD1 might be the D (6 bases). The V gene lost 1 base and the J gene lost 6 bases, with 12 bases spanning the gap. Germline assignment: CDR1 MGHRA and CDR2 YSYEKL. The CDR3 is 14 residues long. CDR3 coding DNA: TGCGCCAGCAGCCAAGTTGGGGAGGGGGCTGAAGCTTTCTTT. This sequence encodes CASSQVGEGAEAFF.

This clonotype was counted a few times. The CDR3 coding sequence is TGTGCCAGCAACGGAGGGGGCCGCGGTGAGCAGTTCTTC. Protein: CASNGGGRGEQFF. This chain joins TRBV12-3 or TRBV12-4 and TRBJ2-1; tentative D call: TRBD1 (7 bases). This CDR3 has 13 residues. Trimming took off 7 bases at V and 9 bases at J, with 16 bases between the two ends.

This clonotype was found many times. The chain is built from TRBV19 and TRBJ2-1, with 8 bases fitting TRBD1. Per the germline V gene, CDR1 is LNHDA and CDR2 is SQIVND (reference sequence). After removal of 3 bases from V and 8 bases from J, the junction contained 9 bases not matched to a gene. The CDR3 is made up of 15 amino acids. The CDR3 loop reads CASSMLGQALDEQFF. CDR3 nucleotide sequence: TGTGCCAGTAGTATGTTGGGACAGGCTTTGGATGAGCAGTTCTTC. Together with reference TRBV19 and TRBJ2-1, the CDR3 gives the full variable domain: DGGITQSPKYLFRKEGQNVTLSCEQNLNHDAMYWYRQDPGQGLRLIYYSQIVNDFQKGDIAEGYSVSREKKESFPLTVTSAQKNPTAFYLCASSMLGQALDEQFFGPGTRLTVL.

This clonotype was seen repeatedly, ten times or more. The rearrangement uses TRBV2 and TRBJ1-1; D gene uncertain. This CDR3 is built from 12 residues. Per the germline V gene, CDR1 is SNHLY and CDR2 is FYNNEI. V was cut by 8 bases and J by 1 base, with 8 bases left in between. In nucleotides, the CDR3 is TGTGCCAGCGAGGCGGGGAACACTGAAGCTTTCTTT. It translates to CASEAGNTEAFF.

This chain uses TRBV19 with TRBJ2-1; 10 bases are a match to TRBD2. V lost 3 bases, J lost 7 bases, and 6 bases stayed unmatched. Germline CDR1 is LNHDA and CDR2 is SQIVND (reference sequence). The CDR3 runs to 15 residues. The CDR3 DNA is TGTGCCAGTAGTATGGGGCTAGCGGGAGAGAATGAGCAGTTCTTC. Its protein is CASSMGLAGENEQFF.

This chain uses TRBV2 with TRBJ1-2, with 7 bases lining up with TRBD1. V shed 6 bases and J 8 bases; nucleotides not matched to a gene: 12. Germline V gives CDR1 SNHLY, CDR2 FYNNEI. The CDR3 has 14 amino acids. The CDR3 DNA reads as TGTGCCAGCAGCCTCGAGGGGGCGCAGGACGGCTACACCTTC. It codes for CASSLEGAQDGYTF.

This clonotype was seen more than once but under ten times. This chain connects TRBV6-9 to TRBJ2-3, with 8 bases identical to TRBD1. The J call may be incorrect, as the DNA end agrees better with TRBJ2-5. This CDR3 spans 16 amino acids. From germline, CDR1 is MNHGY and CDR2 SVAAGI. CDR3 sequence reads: CASSSRPDRARETQYF. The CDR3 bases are TGTGCCAGCAGTTCTCGACCGGACAGGGCACGGGAGACCCAGTACTTC.

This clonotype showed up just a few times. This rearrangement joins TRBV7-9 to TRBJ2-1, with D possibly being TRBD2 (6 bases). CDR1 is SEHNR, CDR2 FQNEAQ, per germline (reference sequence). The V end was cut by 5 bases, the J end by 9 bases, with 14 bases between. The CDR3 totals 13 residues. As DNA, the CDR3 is TGTGCCAGCAGCCAAGGATGGGGAGGTGAGCAGTTCTTC. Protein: CASSQGWGGEQFF.

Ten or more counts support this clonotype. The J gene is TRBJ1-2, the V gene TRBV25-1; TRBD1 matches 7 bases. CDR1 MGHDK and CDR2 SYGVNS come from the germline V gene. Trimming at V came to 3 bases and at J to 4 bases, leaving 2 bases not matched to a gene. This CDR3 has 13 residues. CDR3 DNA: TGTGCCAGCAGTGAGGCAGGGGGCTATGGCTACACCTTC. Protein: CASSEAGGYGYTF.

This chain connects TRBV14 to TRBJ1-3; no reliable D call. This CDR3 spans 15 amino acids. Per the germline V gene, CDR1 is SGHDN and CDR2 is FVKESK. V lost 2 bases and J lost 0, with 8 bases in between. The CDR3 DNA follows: TGTGCCAGCAGCCAAAAAATTGGCTCTGGAAACACCATATATTTT. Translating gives CASSQKIGSGNTIYF.

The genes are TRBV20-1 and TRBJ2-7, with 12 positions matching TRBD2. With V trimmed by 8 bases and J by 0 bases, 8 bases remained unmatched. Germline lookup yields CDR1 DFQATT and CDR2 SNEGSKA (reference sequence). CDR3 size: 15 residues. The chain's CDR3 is CSSLAGGLSSYEQYF. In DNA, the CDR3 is TGCAGTTCACTAGCGGGAGGTCTAAGCTCCTACGAGCAGTACTTC.

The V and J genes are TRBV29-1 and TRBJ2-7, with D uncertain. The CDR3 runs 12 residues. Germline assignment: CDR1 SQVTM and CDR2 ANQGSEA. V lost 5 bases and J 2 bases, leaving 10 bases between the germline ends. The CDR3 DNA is TGCAGCGTTAGGAACAGTCCCTACGAGCAGTACTTC. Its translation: CSVRNSPYEQYF.

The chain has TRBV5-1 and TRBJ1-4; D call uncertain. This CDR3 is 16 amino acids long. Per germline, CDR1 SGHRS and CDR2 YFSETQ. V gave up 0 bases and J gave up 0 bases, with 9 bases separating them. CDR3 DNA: TGCGCCAGCAGCTTGGACAGTACAGCAACTAATGAAAAACTGTTTTTT. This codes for CASSLDSTATNEKLFF. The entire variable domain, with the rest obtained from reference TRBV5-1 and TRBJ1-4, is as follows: KAGVTQTPRYLIKTRGQQVTLSCSPISGHRSVSWYQQTPGQGLQFLFEYFSETQRNKGNFPGRFSGRQFSNSRSEMNVSTLELGDSALYLCASSLDSTATNEKLFFGSGTQLSVL.

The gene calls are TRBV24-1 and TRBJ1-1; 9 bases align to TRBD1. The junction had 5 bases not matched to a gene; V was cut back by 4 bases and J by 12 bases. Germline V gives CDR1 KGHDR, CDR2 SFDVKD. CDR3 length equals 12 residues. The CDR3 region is CATSEWTGETFF. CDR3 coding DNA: TGTGCCACCAGTGAGTGGACAGGGGAGACTTTCTTT.

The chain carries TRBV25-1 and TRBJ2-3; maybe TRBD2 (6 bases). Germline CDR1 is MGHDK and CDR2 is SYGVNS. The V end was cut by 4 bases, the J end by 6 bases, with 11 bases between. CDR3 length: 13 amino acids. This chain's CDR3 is CASSVGGLDTQYF. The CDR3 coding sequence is TGTGCCAGCAGTGTGGGGGGTTTGGATACGCAGTATTTT.

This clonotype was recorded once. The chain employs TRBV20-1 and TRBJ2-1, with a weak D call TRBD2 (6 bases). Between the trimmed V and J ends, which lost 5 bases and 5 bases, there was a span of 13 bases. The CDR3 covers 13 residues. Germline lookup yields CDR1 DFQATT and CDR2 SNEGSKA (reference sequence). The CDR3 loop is CSAGLAWDNEQFF. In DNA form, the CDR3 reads TGCAGTGCTGGGCTAGCGTGGGACAATGAGCAGTTCTTC.

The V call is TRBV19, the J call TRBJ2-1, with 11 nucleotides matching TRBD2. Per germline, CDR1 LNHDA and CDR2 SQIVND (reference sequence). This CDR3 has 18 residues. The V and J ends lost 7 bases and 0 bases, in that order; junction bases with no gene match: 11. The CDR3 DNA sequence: TGTGCCAGTAATTCAGGACTAGCGGGTGAGCCCTCCTACAATGAGCAGTTCTTC. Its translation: CASNSGLAGEPSYNEQFF.

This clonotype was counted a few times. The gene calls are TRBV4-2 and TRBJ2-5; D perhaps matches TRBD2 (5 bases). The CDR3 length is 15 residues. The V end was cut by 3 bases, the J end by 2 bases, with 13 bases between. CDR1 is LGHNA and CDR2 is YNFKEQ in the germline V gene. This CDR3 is CASSQRGEGQETQYF. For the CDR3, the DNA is TGTGCCAGCAGCCAGCGCGGCGAGGGTCAAGAGACCCAGTACTTC.

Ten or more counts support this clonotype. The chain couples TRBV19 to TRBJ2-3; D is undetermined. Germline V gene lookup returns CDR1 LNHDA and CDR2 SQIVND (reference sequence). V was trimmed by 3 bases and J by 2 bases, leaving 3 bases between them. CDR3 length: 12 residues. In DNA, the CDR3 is TGTGCCAGTAGTATGGCCACAGATACGCAGTATTTT. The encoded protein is CASSMATDTQYF.

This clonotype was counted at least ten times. CDR3 protein: CASRDRFINQPQHF. In DNA, the CDR3 is TGTGCCAGCAGGGACAGATTCATCAATCAGCCCCAGCATTTT. The rearrangement links TRBV6-1 to TRBJ1-5, with D possibly being TRBD1 (6 bases). Trimming shortened V by 6 bases and J by 3 bases, and 12 bases separated the two germline ends. Germline V gives CDR1 MNHNS, CDR2 SASEGT. The CDR3 length is 14 residues.

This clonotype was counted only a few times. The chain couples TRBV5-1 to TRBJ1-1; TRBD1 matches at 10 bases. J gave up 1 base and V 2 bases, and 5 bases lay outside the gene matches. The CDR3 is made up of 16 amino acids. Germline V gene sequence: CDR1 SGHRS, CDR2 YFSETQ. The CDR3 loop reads CASSLRGTGENTEAFF. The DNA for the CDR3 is TGCGCCAGCAGCTTAAGGGGGACAGGGGAGAACACTGAAGCTTTCTTT.

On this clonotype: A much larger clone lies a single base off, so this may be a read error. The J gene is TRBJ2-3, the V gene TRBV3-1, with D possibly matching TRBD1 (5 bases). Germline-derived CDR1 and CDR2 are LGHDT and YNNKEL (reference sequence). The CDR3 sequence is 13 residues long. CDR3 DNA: TGTGCCAGCGGCCAAGCAGGGACAGATACGCAGTATTTT. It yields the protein CASGQAGTDTQYF.

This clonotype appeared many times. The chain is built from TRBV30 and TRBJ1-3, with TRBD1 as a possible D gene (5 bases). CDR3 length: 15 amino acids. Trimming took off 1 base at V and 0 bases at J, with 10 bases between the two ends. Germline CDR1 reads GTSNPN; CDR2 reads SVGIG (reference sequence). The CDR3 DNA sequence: TGTGCCTGGAGTGGGGGGACGGACTCTGGAAACACCATATATTTT. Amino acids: CAWSGGTDSGNTIYF. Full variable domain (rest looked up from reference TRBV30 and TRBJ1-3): SQTIHQWPATLVQPVGSPLSLECTVEGTSNPNLYWYRQAAGRGLQLLFYSVGIGQISSEVPQNLSASRPQDRQFILSSKKLLLSDSGFYLCAWSGGTDSGNTIYFGEGSWLTVV.

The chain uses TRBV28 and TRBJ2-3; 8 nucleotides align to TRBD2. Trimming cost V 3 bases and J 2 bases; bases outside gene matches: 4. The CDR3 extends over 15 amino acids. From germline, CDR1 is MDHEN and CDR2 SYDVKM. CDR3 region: CASSLGTRDTDTQYF. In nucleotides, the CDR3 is TGTGCCAGCAGTTTGGGGACTAGGGACACAGATACGCAGTATTTT.

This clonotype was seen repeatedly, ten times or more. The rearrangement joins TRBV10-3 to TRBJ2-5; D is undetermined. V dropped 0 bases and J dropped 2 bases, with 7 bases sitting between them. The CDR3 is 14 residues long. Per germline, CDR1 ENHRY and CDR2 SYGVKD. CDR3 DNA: TGTGCCATCAGTGAGTCTAAACAACAAGAGACCCAGTACTTC. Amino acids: CAISESKQQETQYF.